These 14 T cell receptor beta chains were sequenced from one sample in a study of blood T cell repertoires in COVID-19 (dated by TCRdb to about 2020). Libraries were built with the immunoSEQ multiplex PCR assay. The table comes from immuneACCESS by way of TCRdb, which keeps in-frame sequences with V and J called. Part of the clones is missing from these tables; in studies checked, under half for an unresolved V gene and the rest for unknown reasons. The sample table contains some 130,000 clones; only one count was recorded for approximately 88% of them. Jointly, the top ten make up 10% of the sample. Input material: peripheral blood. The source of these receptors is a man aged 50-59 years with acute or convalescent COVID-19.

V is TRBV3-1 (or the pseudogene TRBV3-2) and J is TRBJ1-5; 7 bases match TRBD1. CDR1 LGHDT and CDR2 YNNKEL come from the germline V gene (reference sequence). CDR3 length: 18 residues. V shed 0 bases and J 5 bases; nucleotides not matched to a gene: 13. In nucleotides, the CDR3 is TGTGCCAGCAGCCAAGAAATAGAAGTTTACAGGGGCGATCAGCCCCAGCATTTT. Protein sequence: CASSQEIEVYRGDQPQHF.

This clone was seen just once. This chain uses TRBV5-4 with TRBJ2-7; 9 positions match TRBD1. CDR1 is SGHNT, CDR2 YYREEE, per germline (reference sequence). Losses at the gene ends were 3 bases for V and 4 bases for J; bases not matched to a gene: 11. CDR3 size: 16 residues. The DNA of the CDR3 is TGTGCCAGCAGCTCAAAGACCGGGACAGGGTCATACGAGCAGTACTTC. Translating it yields CASSSKTGTGSYEQYF. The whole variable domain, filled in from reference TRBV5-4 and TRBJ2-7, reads ETGVTQSPTHLIKTRGQQVTLRCSSQSGHNTVSWYQQALGQGPQFIFQYYREEENGRGNFPPRFSGLQFPNYSSELNVNALELDDSALYLCASSSKTGTGSYEQYFGPGTRLTVT.

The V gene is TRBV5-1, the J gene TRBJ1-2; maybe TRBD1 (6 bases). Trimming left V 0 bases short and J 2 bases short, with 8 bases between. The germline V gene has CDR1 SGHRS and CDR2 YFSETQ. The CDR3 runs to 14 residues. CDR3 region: CASSLDTGNYGYTF. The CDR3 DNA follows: TGCGCCAGCAGCTTGGATACAGGGAACTATGGCTACACCTTC.

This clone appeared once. CDR3 loop: CASSLFRVGVSPLHF. CDR3 sequence (DNA): TGTGCCAGCAGCTTGTTTCGGGTCGGCGTATCACCCCTCCACTTT. V gene TRBV5-8 combines with J gene TRBJ1-6, with D unclear. Germline V gene lookup returns CDR1 SGHTS and CDR2 YDEGEE. This CDR3 has 15 amino acids. Trimming removed 1 base from V and 10 bases from J, with 15 bases in between.

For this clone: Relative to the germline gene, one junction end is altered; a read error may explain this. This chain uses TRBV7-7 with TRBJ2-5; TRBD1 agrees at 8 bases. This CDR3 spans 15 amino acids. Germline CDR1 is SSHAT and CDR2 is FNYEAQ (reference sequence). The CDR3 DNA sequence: TGTGCTAGCAGCTTAGACAGGGGCTTTGGAGAGACCCAGTACTTC. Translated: CASSLDRGFGETQYF.

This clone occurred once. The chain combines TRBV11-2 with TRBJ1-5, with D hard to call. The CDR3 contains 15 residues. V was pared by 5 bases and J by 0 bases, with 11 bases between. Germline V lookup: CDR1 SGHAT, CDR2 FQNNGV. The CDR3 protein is CASSHDTYSNQPQHF. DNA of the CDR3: TGTGCCAGCAGCCATGACACCTATAGCAATCAGCCCCAGCATTTT.

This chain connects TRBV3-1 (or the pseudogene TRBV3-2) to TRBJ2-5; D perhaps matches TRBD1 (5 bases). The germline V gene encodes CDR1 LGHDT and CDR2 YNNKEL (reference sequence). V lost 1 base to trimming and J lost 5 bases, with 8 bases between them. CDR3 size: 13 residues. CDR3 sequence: CASSQVYRETQYF. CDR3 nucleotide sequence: TGTGCCAGCAGCCAAGTTTACAGGGAGACCCAGTACTTC.

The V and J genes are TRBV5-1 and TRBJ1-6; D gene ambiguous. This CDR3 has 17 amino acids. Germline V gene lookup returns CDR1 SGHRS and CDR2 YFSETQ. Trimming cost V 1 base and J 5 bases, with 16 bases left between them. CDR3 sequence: CASSLWPYQANNSPLHF. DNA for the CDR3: TGCGCCAGCAGCTTGTGGCCCTATCAGGCAAATAATTCACCCCTCCACTTT.

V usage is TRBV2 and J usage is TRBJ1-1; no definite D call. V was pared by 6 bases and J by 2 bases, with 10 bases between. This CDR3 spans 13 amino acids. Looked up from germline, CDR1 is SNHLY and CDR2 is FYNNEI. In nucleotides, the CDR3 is TGTGCCAGCAGCTCCGACACTAACACTGAAGCTTTCTTT. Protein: CASSSDTNTEAFF.

CDR3 DNA: TGTGCCAGCAGCCTTAGCGGAGGGGACTACGAGCAGTACTTC. Translation: CASSLSGGDYEQYF. V gene TRBV11-1 combines with J gene TRBJ2-7; perhaps TRBD2 as D (6 bases). The V end lost 5 bases, the J end lost 3 bases, and 14 bases lay between the germline ends. This CDR3 is built from 14 residues. CDR1 SGHAT and CDR2 FQDESV come from the germline V gene (reference sequence).

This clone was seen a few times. CDR3 sequence reads: CASSLPEGAGGGGQFF. DNA for the CDR3: TGTGCCAGCAGTCTACCCGAAGGAGCGGGAGGAGGTGGGCAGTTCTTC. J is TRBJ2-1 and V is TRBV28; 9 positions match TRBD2. CDR3 length: 16 amino acids. Trimming at V came to 5 bases and at J to 12 bases, leaving 17 bases not matched to a gene. The V gene's germline CDR1 is MDHEN and CDR2 SYDVKM.

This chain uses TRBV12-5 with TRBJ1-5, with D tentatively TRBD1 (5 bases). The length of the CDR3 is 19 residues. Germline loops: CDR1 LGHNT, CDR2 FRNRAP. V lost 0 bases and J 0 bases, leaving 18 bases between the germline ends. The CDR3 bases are TGTGCTAGTGGTTTGGTAATTTTGGCTACAGGAGATAGCAATCAGCCCCAGCATTTT. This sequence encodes CASGLVILATGDSNQPQHF.

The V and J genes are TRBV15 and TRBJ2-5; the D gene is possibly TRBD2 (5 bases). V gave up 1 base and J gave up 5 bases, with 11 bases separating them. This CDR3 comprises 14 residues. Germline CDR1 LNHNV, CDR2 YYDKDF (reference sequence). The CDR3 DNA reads TGTGCCACCAGCAGAGGAGCTAGCAAGGAGACCCAGTACTTC. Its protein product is CATSRGASKETQYF.

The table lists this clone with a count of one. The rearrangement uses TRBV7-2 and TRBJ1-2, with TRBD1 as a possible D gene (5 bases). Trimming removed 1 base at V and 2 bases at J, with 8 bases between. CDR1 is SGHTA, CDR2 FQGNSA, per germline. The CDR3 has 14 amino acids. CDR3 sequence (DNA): TGTGCCAGCAGCTTAGGACAGATGAACTATGGCTACACCTTC. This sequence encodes CASSLGQMNYGYTF.